This T cell receptor (beta chain) emerged from a study of response to subunit inactivated influenza vaccine. TCRdb reprocessed the RT-PCR reads via MiXCR and lists one record per CDR3 protein. Here the sample spans about 540,000 distinct CDR3 sequences, roughly 25% being singletons. The CDR3 sequence is 15 residues long. V lost 0 bases and J lost 4, with 10 bases in between. Per the germline V gene, CDR1 is MGHRA and CDR2 is YSYEKL. The sample also formed part of further work on T cells expressing NK-cell markers. This second study notes: UMIs were included in TCR beta cDNA generated by 5'RACE template switching. Out of eight donors sequenced, seven tested HCMV-seropositive and the remaining one seronegative. Dominant NKG2C+ clonotypes accounted for about 1.0-8% of CD8+ T cells in a handful of donors. A few of the donors also had these clonotypes leading their CD3+CD56-NKG2C+ fraction. Specificity for HCMV among expanded NKG2C+ T cell clones was not established.

This TCR was recovered from a man aged 45-65 years who received an inactivated influenza vaccine. Source: CD4+ T cells sorted from PBMCs, taken 11 to 12 days after vaccination. The chain combines TRBV4-1 with TRBJ1-5; D is possibly TRBD1 (6 bases). The CDR3 sequence: CASSQDGQGNQPQHF. CDR3 sequence (DNA): TGCGCCAGCAGCCAAGATGGGCAGGGGAATCAGCCCCAGCATTTT.